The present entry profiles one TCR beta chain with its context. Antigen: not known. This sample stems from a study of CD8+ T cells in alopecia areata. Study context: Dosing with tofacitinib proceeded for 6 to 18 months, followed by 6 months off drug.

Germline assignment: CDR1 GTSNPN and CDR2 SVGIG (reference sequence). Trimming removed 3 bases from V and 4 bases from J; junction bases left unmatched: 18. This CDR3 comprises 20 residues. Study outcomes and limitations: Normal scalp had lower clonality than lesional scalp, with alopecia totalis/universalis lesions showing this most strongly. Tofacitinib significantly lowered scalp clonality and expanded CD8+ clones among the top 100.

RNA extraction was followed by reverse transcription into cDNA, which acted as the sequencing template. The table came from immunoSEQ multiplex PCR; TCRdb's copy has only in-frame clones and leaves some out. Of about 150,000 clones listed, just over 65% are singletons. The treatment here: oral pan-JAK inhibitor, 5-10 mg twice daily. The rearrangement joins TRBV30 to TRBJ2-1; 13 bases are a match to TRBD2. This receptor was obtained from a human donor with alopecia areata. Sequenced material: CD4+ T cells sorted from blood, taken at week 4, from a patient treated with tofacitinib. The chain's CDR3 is CAWSPRRGLAGRPAYNEQFF. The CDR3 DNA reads TGTGCCTGGAGCCCGAGGAGGGGACTAGCGGGGAGGCCAGCATACAATGAGCAGTTCTTC.